These T cell receptor beta chains were read from a single sample in a study of blood T cells in healthy people across ages. TCRdb re-called the 5' RACE reads through MiXCR, storing one row per CDR3 protein. The table records 250,000 to 300,000 distinct CDR3 sequences, roughly 29% of them present only once. The sample consisted of blood. These receptors originate from a woman in her seventies in good health. Each CDR3 is given with its conserved first and last residue. The D gene is left open where the match is weak. Not every row has a clone size; where given, it reads once, few, many or a size class.

CDR3nt: TGTGCCAGCAGCCCCACCTGGACAGGGAAGAACAACTATGGCTACACCTTC; CDR3aa: CASSPTWTGKNNYGYTF; v_gene: TRBV3-1; j_gene: TRBJ1-2; abundance: NA; d_gene: TRBD1
CDR3nt: TGTGCCAGTAAGGGGAGGGGACAGGGGATTCGGAACACTGAAGCTTTCTTT; CDR3aa: CASKGRGQGIRNTEAFF; v_gene: TRBV19; j_gene: TRBJ1-1; abundance: NA; d_gene: TRBD1
CDR3nt: TGTGCCAGCAGTTTCAGTTCCTCCGAGCAGTACTTC; CDR3aa: CASSFSSSEQYF; v_gene: TRBV28; j_gene: TRBJ2-7; abundance: NA; d_gene: NA
CDR3nt: TGTGCCAGCAGCTTCCAGGAGGGGCATGAGCAGTTCTTC; CDR3aa: CASSFQEGHEQFF; v_gene: TRBV5-6; j_gene: TRBJ2-1; abundance: NA; d_gene: NA
CDR3nt: TGTGCCAGCAGCTCGGGGACTAGCGGATATTTCACCGGGGAGCTGTTTTTT; CDR3aa: CASSSGTSGYFTGELFF; v_gene: TRBV13; j_gene: TRBJ2-2; abundance: NA; d_gene: TRBD2
CDR3nt: TGTGCCAGCAGCCAAGATTCGTCCGGGTGGGGCACCGGGGAGCTGTTTTTT; CDR3aa: CASSQDSSGWGTGELFF; v_gene: TRBV4-2; j_gene: TRBJ2-2; abundance: NA; d_gene: NA
CDR3nt: TGTGCCAGCAGTTTGAGACAGGGCGTGACCCAGTACTTC; CDR3aa: CASSLRQGVTQYF; v_gene: TRBV6-2/TRBV6-3; j_gene: TRBJ2-5; abundance: NA; d_gene: TRBD1
CDR3nt: TGCAGCGTTTCGGGACAGGGATCCTACGAGCAGTACTTC; CDR3aa: CSVSGQGSYEQYF; v_gene: TRBV29-1; j_gene: TRBJ2-7; abundance: few; d_gene: TRBD1
CDR3nt: TGCAGCGGAGGAGGTGAGGCCTACGAGCAGTACTTC; CDR3aa: CSGGGEAYEQYF; v_gene: TRBV29-1; j_gene: TRBJ2-7; abundance: NA; d_gene: NA
CDR3nt: TGCAGTGCTAGGGACCCGGGACAATCGACGATCGGGACCCAGTACTTC; CDR3aa: CSARDPGQSTIGTQYF; v_gene: TRBV20-1; j_gene: TRBJ2-5; abundance: few; d_gene: NA
CDR3nt: TGCAGTGCTAGAGATAGGACAGGGGCCACCTACGAGCAGTACTTC; CDR3aa: CSARDRTGATYEQYF; v_gene: TRBV20-1; j_gene: TRBJ2-7; abundance: few; d_gene: TRBD1
CDR3nt: TGTGCCAGCAGCCGACCGGGACAACAATATGGCTACACCTTC; CDR3aa: CASSRPGQQYGYTF; v_gene: TRBV7-9; j_gene: TRBJ1-2; abundance: few; d_gene: NA
CDR3nt: TGTGCCAGCAGCTATGAGTTAGCCAAAAACATTCAGTACTTC; CDR3aa: CASSYELAKNIQYF; v_gene: TRBV7-2; j_gene: TRBJ2-4; abundance: NA; d_gene: NA
CDR3nt: TGTGCCAGCGGTACTAGCTCCACCTACAATGAGCAGTTCTTC; CDR3aa: CASGTSSTYNEQFF; v_gene: TRBV9; j_gene: TRBJ2-1; abundance: few; d_gene: NA
CDR3nt: TGTGCCAGCTCACCGAGGACAGGGGGAAAGAACGAGCAGTACTTC; CDR3aa: CASSPRTGGKNEQYF; v_gene: TRBV18; j_gene: TRBJ2-7; abundance: few; d_gene: TRBD1
CDR3nt: TGCGCCAGCAGCCAACTGACGGGCGGGAGTTCCCCATCACTTTACGAGCAGTACTTC; CDR3aa: CASSQLTGGSSPSLYEQYF; v_gene: TRBV4-1; j_gene: TRBJ2-7; abundance: few; d_gene: TRBD2
CDR3nt: TGTGCCAGCAGCCGATCGACGGAAGAGACCCAGTACTTC; CDR3aa: CASSRSTEETQYF; v_gene: TRBV7-2; j_gene: TRBJ2-5; abundance: many; d_gene: NA
CDR3nt: TGCGCCAGCAGCTTGACCCCAGGGACTCTTGCGCAGTTCTTC; CDR3aa: CASSLTPGTLAQFF; v_gene: TRBV5-1; j_gene: TRBJ2-1; abundance: NA; d_gene: NA
CDR3nt: TGCGCCAGCAGGGCGGGGTCCTATAATTCACCCCTCCACTTT; CDR3aa: CASRAGSYNSPLHF; v_gene: TRBV5-1; j_gene: TRBJ1-6; abundance: NA; d_gene: NA
CDR3nt: TGTGCCAGTAGTATAAGGACTAGCGGGGCCAGTAACATTCAGTACTTC; CDR3aa: CASSIRTSGASNIQYF; v_gene: TRBV19; j_gene: TRBJ2-4; abundance: NA; d_gene: TRBD2
CDR3nt: TGCGCCAGCAGCTATTGGGACAGGGGGGACTATGGCTACACCTTC; CDR3aa: CASSYWDRGDYGYTF; v_gene: TRBV5-1; j_gene: TRBJ1-2; abundance: NA; d_gene: TRBD1
CDR3nt: TGTGCCAGTAGCCCTACTATTGGGGCCAACGTCCTGACTTTC; CDR3aa: CASSPTIGANVLTF; v_gene: TRBV19; j_gene: TRBJ2-6; abundance: NA; d_gene: NA
CDR3nt: TGTGCCAGCAGTTCTCAAGGGGGAATTTCCCCCGAGCAGTACTTC; CDR3aa: CASSSQGGISPEQYF; v_gene: TRBV12-3/TRBV12-4; j_gene: TRBJ2-7; abundance: once; d_gene: NA
CDR3nt: TGTGCCACTTCAGGGGGGGACTCTGGAAACACCATATATTTT; CDR3aa: CATSGGDSGNTIYF; v_gene: TRBV9; j_gene: TRBJ1-3; abundance: NA; d_gene: TRBD1
CDR3nt: TGTGCCAGCAGCTTAACCCCTTGGACAGGGAGTGCAACTAATGAAAAACTGTTTTTT; CDR3aa: CASSLTPWTGSATNEKLFF; v_gene: TRBV7-2; j_gene: TRBJ1-4; abundance: NA; d_gene: TRBD1
CDR3nt: TGTGCCAGCAGCCTGAGTCGGACAGGGCCGAATGAAAAACTGTTTTTT; CDR3aa: CASSLSRTGPNEKLFF; v_gene: TRBV28; j_gene: TRBJ1-4; abundance: few; d_gene: TRBD1
CDR3nt: TGTGCCAGCAGCCCGTACACAGATACGCAGTATTTT; CDR3aa: CASSPYTDTQYF; v_gene: TRBV9; j_gene: TRBJ2-3; abundance: NA; d_gene: NA
CDR3nt: TGCGCCAGCAGCCGAGCTTACAATGAGCAGTTCTTC; CDR3aa: CASSRAYNEQFF; v_gene: TRBV5-1; j_gene: TRBJ2-1; abundance: NA; d_gene: NA
CDR3nt: TGTGCCGGCAGTTACGGCTCCTACGAGCAGTACTTC; CDR3aa: CAGSYGSYEQYF; v_gene: TRBV6-6; j_gene: TRBJ2-7; abundance: NA; d_gene: NA
CDR3nt: TGTGCCAGCAGCTCCATTAGCGGAGTTGGGGACAATGAGCAGTTCTTC; CDR3aa: CASSSISGVGDNEQFF; v_gene: TRBV6-6; j_gene: TRBJ2-1; abundance: NA; d_gene: NA
CDR3nt: TGCAGTGCTAATTCCCTAGTCCCGGACAGGAAAGAGACCCAGTACTTC; CDR3aa: CSANSLVPDRKETQYF; v_gene: TRBV20-1; j_gene: TRBJ2-5; abundance: NA; d_gene: TRBD1
CDR3nt: TGTGCCAGCAGCTTCGGGATTCAAGGGGAAAAACTGTTTTTT; CDR3aa: CASSFGIQGEKLFF; v_gene: TRBV7-9; j_gene: TRBJ1-4; abundance: NA; d_gene: NA
CDR3nt: TGTGCCAGCCGCCCGACTAGCGGGATCTACGAGCAGTACTTC; CDR3aa: CASRPTSGIYEQYF; v_gene: TRBV27; j_gene: TRBJ2-7; abundance: few; d_gene: TRBD2
CDR3nt: TGTGCCAGCAGTTTAGGGGCATTAACTGAAGCTTTCTTT; CDR3aa: CASSLGALTEAFF; v_gene: TRBV27; j_gene: TRBJ1-1; abundance: NA; d_gene: NA
CDR3nt: TGCAGCGTTAGTGGTAACTCTGGGGCCAACGTCCTGACTTTC; CDR3aa: CSVSGNSGANVLTF; v_gene: TRBV29-1; j_gene: TRBJ2-6; abundance: NA; d_gene: NA
CDR3nt: TGTGCTAGTGGTTTGGGACACGACAGGTCAGGGGAGACCCAGTACTTC; CDR3aa: CASGLGHDRSGETQYF; v_gene: TRBV12-5; j_gene: TRBJ2-5; abundance: once; d_gene: NA
CDR3nt: TGTGCCAGCAGTGAAGGCCGTCAGGGGGTTAGTGAGACCCAGTACTTC; CDR3aa: CASSEGRQGVSETQYF; v_gene: TRBV25-1; j_gene: TRBJ2-5; abundance: many; d_gene: TRBD1
CDR3nt: TGTGCCAGCAGCGAGGGACTAGCTAACACAGATACGCAGTATTTT; CDR3aa: CASSEGLANTDTQYF; v_gene: TRBV5-4; j_gene: TRBJ2-3; abundance: NA; d_gene: TRBD2
CDR3nt: TGCGCCAGCAGCTTGGACGGAGACAGGGGCCACGAGCAGTACTTC; CDR3aa: CASSLDGDRGHEQYF; v_gene: TRBV5-1; j_gene: TRBJ2-7; abundance: many; d_gene: TRBD1
CDR3nt: TGCAGTGCTAGAGCAGGGGCGGTCAATGAGCAGTTCTTC; CDR3aa: CSARAGAVNEQFF; v_gene: TRBV20-1; j_gene: TRBJ2-1; abundance: NA; d_gene: NA
CDR3nt: TGTGCCAGCAGTCCCTTGCTTTCGGGTGGGGTCTTATTCTACAATGAGCAGTTCTTC; CDR3aa: CASSPLLSGGVLFYNEQFF; v_gene: TRBV28; j_gene: TRBJ2-1; abundance: NA; d_gene: NA
CDR3nt: TGCAGTGCTAGAGCCCCCATAGGACAGGGGGGGAATCAGCCCCAGCATTTT; CDR3aa: CSARAPIGQGGNQPQHF; v_gene: TRBV20-1; j_gene: TRBJ1-5; abundance: NA; d_gene: TRBD1
CDR3nt: TGTGCCAGCTCACTGGGACTAGCGAAAGAGACCCAGTACTTC; CDR3aa: CASSLGLAKETQYF; v_gene: TRBV18; j_gene: TRBJ2-5; abundance: NA; d_gene: TRBD2
CDR3nt: TGCAGTGCTAGAGGTCCTCCGCAGAACGCGTACCTCACAGATACGCAGTATTTT; CDR3aa: CSARGPPQNAYLTDTQYF; v_gene: TRBV20-1; j_gene: TRBJ2-3; abundance: NA; d_gene: NA
CDR3nt: TGCGCCAGCAGCCACCGGGACAGGGGCTACGAGCAGTACTTC; CDR3aa: CASSHRDRGYEQYF; v_gene: TRBV5-1; j_gene: TRBJ2-7; abundance: few; d_gene: TRBD1
CDR3nt: TGTGCCAGCAGTGGACTCTTCCCCGCCTACAGTGAGCAGTTCTTC; CDR3aa: CASSGLFPAYSEQFF; v_gene: TRBV6-1; j_gene: TRBJ2-1; abundance: many; d_gene: NA
CDR3nt: TGTGCCAGCAGTTACCGACAGGTTTTCTCCTACGAGCAGTACTTC; CDR3aa: CASSYRQVFSYEQYF; v_gene: TRBV6-5; j_gene: TRBJ2-7; abundance: NA; d_gene: NA
CDR3nt: TGTGCCAGCACCCTGGGACTGGGGAATTCACCCCTCCACTTT; CDR3aa: CASTLGLGNSPLHF; v_gene: TRBV9; j_gene: TRBJ1-6; abundance: NA; d_gene: NA
CDR3nt: TGCAGCGTCCAAAAGGACACGGGGGGGACTGAAGCTTTCTTT; CDR3aa: CSVQKDTGGTEAFF; v_gene: TRBV29-1; j_gene: TRBJ1-1; abundance: NA; d_gene: NA
CDR3nt: TGCGCCAGCAGCCGTGTCGGAACGGTACTAGCCAAAAACATTCAGTACTTC; CDR3aa: CASSRVGTVLAKNIQYF; v_gene: TRBV4-1; j_gene: TRBJ2-4; abundance: few; d_gene: NA
CDR3nt: TGCAGCGTAGAGGGACAAAACTTC; CDR3aa: CSVEGQNF; v_gene: TRBV29-1; j_gene: TRBJ2-7; abundance: many; d_gene: NA
CDR3nt: TGTGCCAGCAGTTCCTCGAGCGGAGGGGCAGATACGCAGTATTTT; CDR3aa: CASSSSSGGADTQYF; v_gene: TRBV28; j_gene: TRBJ2-3; abundance: NA; d_gene: NA
CDR3nt: TGTGCCAGCAGTGAAAATTCAGGTATTAACGAAGCTTTCTTT; CDR3aa: CASSENSGINEAFF; v_gene: TRBV6-1; j_gene: TRBJ1-1; abundance: NA; d_gene: NA
CDR3nt: TGTGCCAGCAGCCCACGTGGGCCAGCGGGAGTTTTAAATGAGCAGTTCTTC; CDR3aa: CASSPRGPAGVLNEQFF; v_gene: TRBV9; j_gene: TRBJ2-1; abundance: few; d_gene: TRBD2
CDR3nt: TGTGCCAGCAGTTCACAGGGCGCTGGGGGAACTGAAGCTTTCTTT; CDR3aa: CASSSQGAGGTEAFF; v_gene: TRBV28; j_gene: TRBJ1-1; abundance: NA; d_gene: NA
CDR3nt: TGCGCCAGCAGCTTGGGGGGGACAGGGGGATACAATGAGCAGTTCTTC; CDR3aa: CASSLGGTGGYNEQFF; v_gene: TRBV5-1; j_gene: TRBJ2-1; abundance: few; d_gene: TRBD1
CDR3nt: TGCAGTGCCGGGGTGGGGAGGGCCAATGAGCAGTTCTTC; CDR3aa: CSAGVGRANEQFF; v_gene: TRBV20-1; j_gene: TRBJ2-1; abundance: NA; d_gene: TRBD2
CDR3nt: TGCGCCAGCAGCCCCGGACTCCTCCTAGAGGAGCAGTTCTTC; CDR3aa: CASSPGLLLEEQFF; v_gene: TRBV4-1; j_gene: TRBJ2-1; abundance: NA; d_gene: NA
CDR3nt: TGTGCCAGCAGTCTCCGGGACCCGAGAGAAAAACTGTTTTTT; CDR3aa: CASSLRDPREKLFF; v_gene: TRBV12-3/TRBV12-4; j_gene: TRBJ1-4; abundance: NA; d_gene: NA